The source of this T cell receptor (beta chain) is a study of shared clonotypes between healthy human individuals. This clone was recorded once. Other nucleotide sequences in the sample specify the same CDR3. TCRdb's copy holds only in-frame clones and misses some; the assay was immunoSEQ multiplex PCR. The profile shows about 2.4 million clones, 93% of them singletons. Germline loops: CDR1 MDHEN, CDR2 SYDVKM. The germline V and J ends were trimmed by 4 bases and 4 bases, with 5 bases remaining between them. The CDR3 is made up of 12 amino acids. The chain is built from TRBV28 and TRBJ1-3; D is unclear. This TCR was recovered from a young man in good health. Some clones in this sample may be carry-over from other donors' samples. The sequenced sample consisted of naive CD4+ T cells from PBMCs. The subset here: CD45RA+ positively selected. Here the CDR3 reads CASSSPGNTIYF. The DNA of the CDR3 is TGTGCCAGCAGTTCTCCCGGAAACACCATATATTTT.